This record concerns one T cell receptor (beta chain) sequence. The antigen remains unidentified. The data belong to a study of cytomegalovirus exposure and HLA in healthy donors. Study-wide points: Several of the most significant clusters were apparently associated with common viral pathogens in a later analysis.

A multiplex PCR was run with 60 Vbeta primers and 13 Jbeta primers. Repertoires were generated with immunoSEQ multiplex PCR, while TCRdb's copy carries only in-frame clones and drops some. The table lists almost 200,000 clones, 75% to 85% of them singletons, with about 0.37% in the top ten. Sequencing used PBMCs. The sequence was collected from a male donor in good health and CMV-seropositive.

The CDR3, as DNA: TGTGCCAGCAGCACCCTGGGGCAGAGTAGCAATCAGCCCCAGCATTTT. It codes for CASSTLGQSSNQPQHF. V and J are TRBV5-6 and TRBJ1-5; TRBD1 might be the D (5 bases). V gave up 4 bases and J gave up 0 bases, with 14 bases separating them. Germline lookup yields CDR1 SGHDT and CDR2 YYEEEE. This CDR3 contains 16 residues.